One T cell receptor beta chain is described in this entry. Original processing methods: Reference gene primers were amplified, and this amplification served to estimate nucleated cell counts. Data came from immunoSEQ multiplex PCR; TCRdb stores just in-frame clones and leaves some out. The V and J calls and the clone size are those of that table, but D and trimming were determined from the DNA. In the table there are 50,000 or so clones, roughly 89% of which are singletons. This sample was included in a study of blood T cell repertoires in COVID-19. In the study overall: Sites in the United States, Italy and Spain provided acute and convalescent COVID-19 samples.

Germline V gene sequence: CDR1 SGHRS, CDR2 YFSETQ. This CDR3 is built from 15 residues. Trimming cost V 3 bases and J 1 base; bases outside gene matches: 3. Material for sequencing was peripheral blood. V is TRBV5-1 and J is TRBJ2-5; TRBD2 agrees at 10 bases. The receptor comes from a man aged 70 or older with active COVID-19. The DNA for the CDR3 is TGCGCCAGCAGCTCTAGCGGGGGCCCCCAAGAGACCCAGTACTTC. This sequence encodes CASSSSGGPQETQYF.